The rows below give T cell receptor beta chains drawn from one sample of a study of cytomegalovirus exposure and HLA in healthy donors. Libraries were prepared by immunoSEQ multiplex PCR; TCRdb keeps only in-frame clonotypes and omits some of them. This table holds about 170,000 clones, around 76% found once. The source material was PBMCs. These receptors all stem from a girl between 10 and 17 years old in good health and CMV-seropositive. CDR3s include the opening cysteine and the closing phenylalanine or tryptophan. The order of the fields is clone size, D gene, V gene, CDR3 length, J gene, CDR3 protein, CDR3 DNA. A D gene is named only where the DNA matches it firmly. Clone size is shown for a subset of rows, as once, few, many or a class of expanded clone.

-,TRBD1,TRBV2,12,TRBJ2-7,CASREDRVEQYF,TGTGCCAGCAGAGAGGACAGGGTCGAGCAGTACTTC
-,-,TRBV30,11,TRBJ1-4,CAWTASGKLFF,TGTGCCTGGACCGCGTCAGGAAAACTGTTTTTT
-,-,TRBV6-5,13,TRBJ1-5,CASSLNLNQPQHF,TGTGCCAGCAGTTTAAACCTAAATCAGCCCCAGCATTTT
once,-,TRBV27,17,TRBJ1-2,CASSRLGQGSVDYGYTF,TGTGCCAGCAGCCGACTGGGGCAGGGGTCTGTGGACTATGGCTACACCTTC
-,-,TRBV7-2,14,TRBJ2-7,CASSLEPRAYEQYF,TGTGCCAGCAGCTTAGAGCCCAGGGCCTACGAGCAGTACTTC
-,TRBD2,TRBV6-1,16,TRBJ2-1,CASSGSLAGFDNEQFF,TGTGCCAGCAGTGGATCACTAGCGGGGTTTGACAATGAGCAGTTCTTC
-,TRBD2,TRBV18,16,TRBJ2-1,CASSRERLADYNEQFF,TGTGCCAGCTCACGAGAGCGGCTAGCGGACTACAATGAGCAGTTCTTC
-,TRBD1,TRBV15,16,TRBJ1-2,CATSGDRPQRGYGYTF,TGTGCCACCAGCGGGGACAGGCCCCAGCGGGGCTATGGCTACACCTTC
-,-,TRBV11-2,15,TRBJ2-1,CASSSGTAGIHEQFF,TGTGCCAGCAGCTCAGGGACCGCGGGAATTCATGAGCAGTTCTTC
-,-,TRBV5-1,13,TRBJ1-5,CASSLAAEGPQHF,TGCGCCAGCAGCTTGGCCGCTGAGGGTCCCCAGCATTTT
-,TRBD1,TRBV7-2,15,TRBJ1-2,CASSSWDRGNYGYTF,TGTGCCAGCAGCTCGTGGGACAGGGGTAACTATGGCTACACCTTC
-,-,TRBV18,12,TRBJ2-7,CASSDPSGEQYF,TGTGCCAGCTCAGATCCCAGTGGCGAGCAGTACTTC
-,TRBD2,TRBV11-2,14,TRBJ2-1,CASSSLAGVDEQFF,TGTGCCAGCAGCTCCCTAGCGGGAGTGGATGAGCAGTTCTTC
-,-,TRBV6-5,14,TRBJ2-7,CASSYGQGIHEQYF,TGTGCCAGCAGTTATGGGCAGGGGATCCACGAGCAGTACTTC
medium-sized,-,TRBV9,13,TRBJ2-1,CASSVGRYHEQFF,TGTGCCAGCAGCGTGGGGCGGTACCATGAGCAGTTCTTC
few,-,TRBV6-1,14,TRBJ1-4,CASSEFNRYEKLFF,TGTGCCAGCAGTGAATTCAACCGGTATGAAAAACTGTTTTTT
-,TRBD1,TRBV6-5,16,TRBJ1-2,CASSYVRDSSNYGYTF,TGTGCCAGCAGTTACGTTCGGGACAGCTCTAACTATGGCTACACCTTC
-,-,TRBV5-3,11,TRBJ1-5,CARPSDQPQHF,TGTGCCAGACCGAGTGATCAGCCCCAGCATTTT
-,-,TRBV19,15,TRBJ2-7,CASRRGDTHSYEQYF,TGTGCCAGCCGCAGGGGGGACACTCACTCCTACGAGCAGTACTTC
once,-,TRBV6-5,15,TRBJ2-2,CASSYRGMGTGELFF,TGTGCCAGCAGTTACCGGGGGATGGGTACCGGGGAGCTGTTTTTT
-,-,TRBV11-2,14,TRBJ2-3,CASSLRGNVDTQYF,TGTGCCAGCAGCTTAAGGGGGAATGTAGATACGCAGTATTTT
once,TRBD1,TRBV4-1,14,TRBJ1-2,CASSQVGQPYGYTF,TGCGCCAGCAGCCAGGTGGGACAGCCCTATGGCTACACCTTC
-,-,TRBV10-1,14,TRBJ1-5,CASSLRRSNQPQHF,TGCGCCAGCAGCCTTAGGAGGAGCAATCAGCCCCAGCATTTT
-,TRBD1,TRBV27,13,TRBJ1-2,CASRGQSIYGYTF,TGTGCCAGCAGGGGACAGAGTATCTATGGCTACACCTTC
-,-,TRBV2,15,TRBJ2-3,CASSDRRLVTDTQYF,TGTGCCAGCAGTGATAGGCGACTAGTCACAGATACGCAGTATTTT
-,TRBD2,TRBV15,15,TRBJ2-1,CATSPLAGGYNEQFF,TGTGCCACCAGCCCCCTAGCGGGGGGCTACAATGAGCAGTTCTTC
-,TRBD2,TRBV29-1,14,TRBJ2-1,CSVDGREPYNEQFF,TGCAGCGTTGATGGGCGGGAGCCGTACAATGAGCAGTTCTTC